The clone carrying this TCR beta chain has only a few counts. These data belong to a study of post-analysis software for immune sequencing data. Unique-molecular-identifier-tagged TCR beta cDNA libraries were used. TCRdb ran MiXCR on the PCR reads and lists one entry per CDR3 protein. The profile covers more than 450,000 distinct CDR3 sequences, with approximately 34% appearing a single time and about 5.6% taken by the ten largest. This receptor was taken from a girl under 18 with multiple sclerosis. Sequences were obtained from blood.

The CDR3 here is CSVDPGGTQYF. CDR3 DNA sequence: TGCAGCGTTGATCCCGGGGGGACCCAGTACTTC. The chain carries TRBV29-1 and TRBJ2-5; D is perhaps TRBD2 (6 bases). The CDR3 runs 11 residues. CDR1 and CDR2 from the germline V gene are SQVTM and ANQGSEA. Trimming removed 3 bases at V and 7 bases at J, with 9 bases between.